The rows below give T cell receptor beta chains drawn from one sample of a study of early T cells in non-severe SARS-CoV-2 infection. TCRdb ran MiXCR on the 5' RACE reads and lists one entry per CDR3 protein. The data hold tens of thousands of distinct CDR3 sequences, with around 11% observed a single time. Sequenced input: whole blood. These TCRs come from an adult who was a healthcare worker with PCR-confirmed SARS-CoV-2 infection or an uninfected control (not recorded which). Both conserved end residues are part of each CDR3.

v_gene,j_gene,CDR3aa
TRBV7-8,TRBJ1-5,CASSLRKGGQPQHF
TRBV20-1,TRBJ1-5,CSALGQINQPQHF
TRBV19,TRBJ2-7,CASSQFRGNEQYF
TRBV7-9,TRBJ1-5,CASSLVSGESNQPQHF
TRBV13,TRBJ2-2,CASSLSNTGELFF
TRBV3-1,TRBJ1-2,CASSQITGSNYGYTF
TRBV9,TRBJ1-4,CASSGGTLGNEKLFF
TRBV10-3,TRBJ2-1,CAISERRDDIEQFF
TRBV7-8,TRBJ1-1,CASSLTGGLNTEAFF
TRBV29-1,TRBJ2-7,CSVDTGGEQYF
TRBV5-5,TRBJ1-2,CASSSPGQGAGYTF
TRBV29-1,TRBJ1-1,CSAAGTRNTEAFF
TRBV6-2/TRBV6-3,TRBJ2-3,CASSYFGGGATSTDTQYF
TRBV9,TRBJ2-1,CASSVGLAGGRTSSYNEQFF
TRBV29-1,TRBJ2-1,CSAPDRGYEQFF
TRBV6-2/TRBV6-3,TRBJ2-1,CASSPGLLGNEQFF
TRBV15,TRBJ2-1,CATSRSLAEQFF
TRBV6-5,TRBJ2-3,CASSLTSGGAKDTQYF
TRBV7-8,TRBJ2-3,CASSLVAGGFTDTQYF
TRBV7-3,TRBJ2-6,CASSLTGYSGANVLTF
TRBV4-3,TRBJ2-7,CASSLGTSGGHEQYF
TRBV12-5,TRBJ1-5,CASAPLQASNQPQHF
TRBV19,TRBJ1-2,CASSIGGAIGIYGYTF
TRBV7-9,TRBJ1-5,CASSPQTGPEQPQHF
TRBV5-6,TRBJ2-5,CASRRDRLQETQYF
TRBV20-1,TRBJ2-1,CSARTTGGSYNEQFF
TRBV20-1,TRBJ1-4,CSAIPGRLNEKLFF
TRBV3-1,TRBJ2-5,CASSQGSIQETQYF
TRBV30,TRBJ2-7,CAWTFGDEQYF
TRBV5-1,TRBJ1-2,CASSLTGSNYGYTF
TRBV18,TRBJ2-7,CASSGDASGFNYEQYF
TRBV29-1,TRBJ2-2,CSAEGQGARGAGELFF
TRBV4-3,TRBJ1-6,CASSQSGTVNSPLHF
TRBV12-3/TRBV12-4,TRBJ2-7,CASSTRGSGASYEQYF
TRBV10-3,TRBJ1-1,CAISEQGMNTEAFF
TRBV6-6,TRBJ2-2,CTSSLAGGPTGELFF
TRBV7-3,TRBJ2-2,CASSFSSWGSGELFF
TRBV7-9,TRBJ2-3,CASSLIWRGGTDTQYF
TRBV21-1,TRBJ1-1,CASSKAKLMNTEAFF
TRBV5-1,TRBJ1-2,CASSLGDRGPDGYTF
TRBV5-4,TRBJ1-1,CASSSRQFPRTEAFF
TRBV7-9,TRBJ2-7,CASSILVGQSSYEQYF
TRBV7-9,TRBJ2-5,CASSLGGPQETQYF
TRBV6-1,TRBJ2-1,CASRSIIGGGAESRYNEQFF
TRBV10-3,TRBJ2-4,CAISESGLAKNIQYF
TRBV30,TRBJ1-1,CAWSRDRGPPMNTEAFF
TRBV7-2,TRBJ2-5,CASSPKTWYQETQYF
TRBV2,TRBJ2-5,CASQDSPRQETQYF
TRBV29-1,TRBJ2-1,CSQGQWKNNEQFF
TRBV29-1,TRBJ1-6,CSVETGRALHF
TRBV30,TRBJ1-5,CAWSVSLSAVNQPQHF
TRBV30,TRBJ1-6,CAWRTQGRYSPLHF
TRBV5-1,TRBJ2-5,CASRGSDQETQYF
TRBV4-2,TRBJ2-7,CASSQTIFLEQYF
TRBV4-2,TRBJ2-5,CASSQGDPDQETQYF
TRBV29-1,TRBJ2-1,CSVELDQNNEQFF
TRBV10-3,TRBJ2-3,CAISGVSGSTPDTQYF
TRBV29-1,TRBJ1-1,CSAQVGGTLPEAFF
TRBV4-3,TRBJ2-7,CASSQGFGAYEQYF
TRBV25-1,TRBJ2-3,CASSGDLAGAWGTQYF